One TCR beta chain is described in this entry. Its antigen is undetermined. The CDR3 has 14 residues. The germline CDR1 and CDR2 sequences are SGHVS and FNYEAQ. V trimming: 3 bases; J trimming: 7 bases; junction bases outside the gene matches: 4. TCRdb reprocessed the reads via MiXCR and lists one record per CDR3 protein. Seen here are a few hundred thousand distinct CDR3 sequences, around two fifths observed once, and the top ten hold 48%. This sample is drawn from a study of T cell repertoires in cytomegalovirus infection. Study overall: It was the public TCR beta signatures that indicated both CMV infection and matching HLA type. Findings of the study overall: Ex vivo, HLA-C-restricted CMV-specific TCR beta clonotypes prevailed over the rest of the response. CMV carriers with the relevant HLA were identified by cumulative public TCR beta family frequency.

This material consisted of cultured PBMCs, taken from culture after CMV antigen stimulation. The origin of this receptor is a human donor in good health (CMV status not recorded). Some clones in this sample may be carry-over from other donors' samples. The chain recombines TRBV7-6 with TRBJ2-3; 10 bases line up with TRBD1. The DNA of the CDR3 is TGTGCCAGCAGCTTGGGGGACAGGGGATATACGCAGTATTTT. Amino acid sequence: CASSLGDRGYTQYF.